This T cell receptor (beta chain) came from a study of CD8+ T cells in alopecia areata. Study-level background: Administration of oral tofacitinib to treated patients was at 5 to 10 mg twice daily. Study-wide results and limits: More clonal than normal scalp was lesional scalp, particularly alopecia totalis/universalis.

Collected material from alopecia areata patients comprised lesional scalp punch biopsies and peripheral blood. Sequencing used cDNA as its template, made by extracting RNA and reverse transcribing it. Clones were sequenced by immunoSEQ multiplex PCR, and TCRdb holds only the in-frame ones, with some missing. Of 60,000 to 70,000 clones detected, approximately 45% appear once; the ten largest clones hold about 17%. Concerning this clone itself: The antigen is undetermined.

The source is a human donor with alopecia areata. Sequences were derived from CD8+ T cells sorted from blood, sampled at week 0.

The CDR3 loop is CASSLELAQRGDEQFF. CDR3 nucleotide sequence: TGTGCCAGCAGCTTGGAACTAGCGCAACGGGGCGATGAGCAGTTCTTC. The chain has TRBV7-2 and TRBJ2-1; 7 bases agree with TRBD2. The junction had 13 bases not matched to a gene; V was cut back by 3 bases and J by 8 bases. The germline V gene encodes CDR1 SGHTA and CDR2 FQGNSA. The length of the CDR3 is 16 residues.